The present entry profiles one T cell receptor beta chain with its context. Its target is unknown. Germline lookup yields CDR1 LNHDA and CDR2 SQIVND (reference sequence). The CDR3 sequence is 13 residues long. With V trimmed by 5 bases and J by 7 bases, 4 bases remained unmatched. The data were taken from a study of resident and recirculating memory T cells in vitiligo. Study outcomes and limitations: No single dominant TCR clone appeared; lesion clonality varied.

Sequenced by immunoSEQ multiplex PCR; TCRdb stores in-frame clones only, minus some. The sample has more than 70,000 clones; around 92% are singletons. The TCR originated in a male donor with vitiligo. The genes are TRBV19 and TRBJ1-5, with 8 nucleotides matching TRBD1. The sequenced sample was blood. DNA for the CDR3: TGTGCCAGTAGTCCAGGGGGCGAACAGCCCCAGCATTTT. Its protein is CASSPGGEQPQHF.